This passage covers 26 T cell receptor beta chains from one sample sequenced in a study of blood T cells in healthy people across ages. Sample-barcoded 5' priming and a J-beta primer mix drove a second PCR of roughly 7 to 11 cycles. TCRdb recomputed calls from the 5' RACE reads with MiXCR, one row per CDR3 protein. Of 1.2 million to 1.5 million distinct CDR3 sequences in the sample, 59% were seen once. Sequenced material: blood. These receptors were taken from a man aged 18 to 29 in good health.

This rearrangement joins TRBV27 to TRBJ1-4; weak D call: TRBD1 (5 bases). Trimming took 0 bases from V and 8 from J, leaving 10 bases between them. Per germline, CDR1 MNHEY and CDR2 SMNVEV (reference sequence). This CDR3 has 14 amino acids. The CDR3 loop is CASSLSGVREKLFF. The CDR3 DNA reads as TGTGCCAGCAGTTTATCAGGGGTGAGAGAAAAACTGTTTTTT. Full variable domain (outside the CDR3, taken from reference TRBV27 and TRBJ1-4): EAQVTQNPRYLITVTGKKLTVTCSQNMNHEYMSWYRQDPGLGLRQIYYSMNVEVTDKGDVPEGYKVSRKEKRNFPLILESPSPNQTSLYFCASSLSGVREKLFFGSGTQLSVL.

This clonotype came up a few times. The rearrangement joins TRBV13 to TRBJ2-4; 9 bases fit TRBD1. This CDR3 region has 17 residues. V trimming: 1 base; J trimming: 6 bases; junction bases outside the gene matches: 10. Germline V lookup: CDR1 PRHDT, CDR2 FYEKMQ (reference sequence). CDR3 in amino acids: CASSLALTGGEGNIQYF. The CDR3 DNA sequence: TGTGCCAGCAGCTTAGCCCTAACAGGGGGCGAGGGAAACATTCAGTACTTC.

This chain connects TRBV12-3 or TRBV12-4 to TRBJ2-5; TRBD2 is a possible D gene (5 bases). Between the trimmed V and J ends, which lost 6 bases and 2 bases, there was a span of 16 bases. This CDR3 contains 15 residues. The CDR3 spells CASRPSRAVQETQYF. In DNA, the CDR3 is TGTGCCAGCAGACCTTCACGAGCGGTACAAGAGACCCAGTACTTC.

The gene calls are TRBV27 and TRBJ2-1; D may be TRBD1 or TRBD2 (5 bases each). The germline V gene encodes CDR1 MNHEY and CDR2 SMNVEV (reference sequence). V was cut by 5 bases and J by 10 bases, with 21 bases left in between. The CDR3 consists of 15 residues. In nucleotides, the CDR3 is TGTGCCAGCAGTGGGACGCCCGCCCTTGTAAGGGAGCAGTTCTTC. Encoded protein: CASSGTPALVREQFF.

About this clonotype itself: The junction departs from the called germline gene at one end, perhaps through a read error. The chain recombines TRBV2 with TRBJ2-1; TRBD2 aligns across 8 bases. Germline-derived CDR1 and CDR2 are SNHLY and FYNNEI. The CDR3 runs to 14 residues. CDR3 region: CASSDELAANGQFF. CDR3 nucleotides: TGTGCCAGCAGTGATGAACTAGCGGCTAATGGGCAGTTCTTC. The full variable domain, rest sourced from reference TRBV2 and TRBJ2-1, is EPEVTQTPSHQVTQMGQEVILRCVPISNHLYFYWYRQILGQKVEFLVSFYNNEISEKSEIFDDQFSVERPDGSNFTLKIRSTKLEDSAMYFCASSDELAANGQFFGPGTRLTVL.

V is TRBV12-3 or TRBV12-4 and J is TRBJ1-2; D ambiguous. This CDR3 is 12 amino acids long. The ends were cut back, 3 bases at V and 4 bases at J, with 6 bases in the middle. As DNA, the CDR3 is TGTGCCAGCAGTTTTGGGAGCTATGGCTACACCTTC. This translates into CASSFGSYGYTF.

The count of this clonotype is one. This chain connects TRBV6-5 to TRBJ1-2; 9 nucleotides line up with TRBD1. Germline CDR1 is MNHEY and CDR2 is SVGAGI. There are 13 residues in the CDR3. V lost 6 bases and J lost 7; bases outside the gene matches: 6. CDR3 sequence (DNA): TGTGCCAGCAGCGGTGGACAGGGGTTTGGCTACACCTTC. Protein product: CASSGGQGFGYTF.

The rearrangement joins TRBV27 to TRBJ1-1; TRBD1 might be the D (5 bases). Germline CDR1 is MNHEY and CDR2 is SMNVEV (reference sequence). Trimming removed 3 bases from V and 6 bases from J, with 11 bases in between. CDR3 length: 13 amino acids. CDR3 nucleotides: TGTGCCAGCAGTTTGGGGGGGTTTTCTGAAGCTTTCTTT. Protein sequence: CASSLGGFSEAFF.

Only a few counts were recorded for this clonotype. The chain recombines TRBV12-3 or TRBV12-4 with TRBJ2-1; TRBD1 might be the D (6 bases). This CDR3 spans 14 amino acids. Trimming shortened V by 1 base and J by 9 bases, and 13 bases separated the two germline ends. CDR3 residues: CASSLVSGVGEQFF. The CDR3 nucleotides read TGTGCCAGCAGTTTAGTTTCAGGGGTGGGTGAGCAGTTCTTC.

In its sample, this clonotype was seen a few times. The rearrangement joins TRBV25-1 to TRBJ2-1, with D perhaps TRBD2 (5 bases). Germline V gene lookup returns CDR1 MGHDK and CDR2 SYGVNS. The CDR3 totals 10 residues. Trimming cost V 11 bases and J 7 bases, with 9 bases left between them. The CDR3 coding sequence is TGTGCCTACGGCGGGAATGAGCAGTTCTTC. Protein: CAYGGNEQFF.

This clonotype was seen a handful of times. The chain employs TRBV12-3 or TRBV12-4 and TRBJ2-1; 7 bases are shared with TRBD2. The V gene end was trimmed by 8 bases and the J gene end by 3 bases; junction bases not matched to a gene: 4. The CDR3 is 13 amino acids. DNA of the CDR3: TGTGCCAGCCGCCCTAGCGGCTACAATGAGCAGTTCTTC. This translates into CASRPSGYNEQFF.

The genes are TRBV3-1 and TRBJ2-1; 7 nucleotides line up with TRBD2. The CDR3 runs to 16 residues. V trimming: 3 bases; J trimming: 8 bases; junction bases outside the gene matches: 13. Germline CDR1 is LGHDT and CDR2 is YNNKEL (reference sequence). For the CDR3, the DNA is TGTGCCAGCAGCCACCGAGGACGAGCGGGAAGGGATGAGCAGTTCTTC. This translates into CASSHRGRAGRDEQFF.

This sequence joins TRBV20-1 and TRBJ1-5; tentative D call: TRBD1 (5 bases). V gave up 8 bases and J gave up 0 bases, with 20 bases separating them. The CDR3 covers 16 residues. Germline CDR1 and CDR2: DFQATT and SNEGSKA (reference sequence). DNA of the CDR3: TGCAGTACGAGAATAGGGAGGGGATCTAGCAATCAGCCCCAGCATTTT. Translation gives CSTRIGRGSSNQPQHF.

This clonotype has just a few counts. This rearrangement joins TRBV2 to TRBJ1-6, with D unclear. Trimming stripped 10 bases from V and 8 bases from J, with 15 bases between. Germline V lookup: CDR1 SNHLY, CDR2 FYNNEI. The CDR3 has 13 amino acids. CDR3 region: CATHDDRDSPLHF. The CDR3 nucleotides read TGTGCCACCCATGATGATCGGGATTCACCCCTCCACTTT.

This clonotype was found a few times. V gene TRBV6-1 combines with J gene TRBJ2-3, with D uncertain. The CDR3 totals 14 residues. Trimming took off 5 bases at V and 4 bases at J, with 13 bases between the two ends. Germline CDR1 MNHNS, CDR2 SASEGT. The chain's CDR3 is CASSSPQDPDTQYF. The CDR3 region has the DNA TGTGCCAGCAGTTCTCCCCAGGATCCAGATACGCAGTATTTT.

Worth noting for this clonotype: Compared with germline, one end of the junction differs, possibly owing to a read error. The chain employs TRBV4-1 and TRBJ2-7; weak D call: TRBD1 (6 bases). The CDR3 extends over 14 amino acids. Looked up from germline, CDR1 is MGHRA and CDR2 is YSYEKL. The CDR3 DNA follows: TGCGCCAGCAGCCAACAGGGGTTGGAGGTCGAGCAGAACTTC. This encodes CASSQQGLEVEQNF.

The gene calls are TRBV4-2 and TRBJ2-1; no clear D. V was trimmed by 4 bases and J by 8 bases, leaving 9 bases between them. The CDR3 runs to 12 residues. In germline, CDR1 is LGHNA, CDR2 YNFKEQ. The CDR3 sequence is CASSPNSHEQFF. The CDR3 bases are TGTGCCAGCAGCCCCAACAGCCATGAGCAGTTCTTC.

The chain links TRBV7-9 to TRBJ2-7; 7 bases map to TRBD2. V gave up 4 bases and J gave up 3 bases; unmatched junction bases: 12. The germline CDR1 and CDR2 sequences are SEHNR and FQNEAQ (reference sequence). The CDR3 runs 16 residues. As DNA, the CDR3 is TGTGCCAGCAGCTCAAGACTAGGGACTACCTACTACGAGCAGTACTTC. Protein: CASSSRLGTTYYEQYF.

The chain carries TRBV10-1 and TRBJ2-7; D ambiguous. The ends were cut back, 0 bases at V and 0 bases at J, with 6 bases in the middle. The CDR3 loop spans 14 amino acids. Germline loops: CDR1 WNHNN, CDR2 SYGVQD (reference sequence). The CDR3 protein is CASSESTSSYEQYF. CDR3 DNA sequence: TGCGCCAGCAGTGAGTCGACGAGCTCCTACGAGCAGTACTTC.

The CDR3 DNA reads as TGTGCCAGCAGTGAATTCTCGCCCGGTTTGCTGGGAGAGACCCAGTACTTC. This translates into CASSEFSPGLLGETQYF. The rearrangement links TRBV25-1 to TRBJ2-5, with D unresolved. This CDR3 region has 17 residues. Trimming cost V 1 base and J 4 bases, with 19 bases left between them. Germline CDR1 reads MGHDK; CDR2 reads SYGVNS.

V gene TRBV6-5 combines with J gene TRBJ1-6; the D gene is possibly TRBD1 (5 bases). Germline assignment: CDR1 MNHEY and CDR2 SVGAGI. The CDR3 contains 13 residues. The V end was cut by 6 bases, the J end by 7 bases, with 10 bases between. CDR3 nucleotides: TGTGCCAGCAGGCTGGGACCGAATTCACCCCTCCACTTT. Protein: CASRLGPNSPLHF.

This chain joins TRBV15 and TRBJ2-7, with D possibly being TRBD1 (6 bases). V was shortened by 0 bases and J by 0 bases, with 12 bases between the two germline ends. Germline-derived CDR1 and CDR2 are LNHNV and YYDKDF (reference sequence). There are 16 residues in the CDR3. The CDR3: CATSREATGSSYEQYF. The CDR3 region has the DNA TGTGCCACCAGCAGAGAGGCGACAGGAAGCTCCTACGAGCAGTACTTC.

The chain employs TRBV27 and TRBJ2-3; TRBD1 matches 7 bases. The trim removed 4 bases at V and 3 bases at J, leaving 7 bases unmatched. CDR3 length: 15 amino acids. CDR1 is MNHEY, CDR2 SMNVEV, per germline (reference sequence). In DNA form, the CDR3 reads TGTGCCAGCAGTTCGACAGGGTCGAGGACAGATACGCAGTATTTT. Protein product: CASSSTGSRTDTQYF.

The V gene is TRBV4-1, the J gene TRBJ2-5; D is perhaps TRBD2 (6 bases). The germline V gene encodes CDR1 MGHRA and CDR2 YSYEKL. This CDR3 is built from 16 residues. Trimming pared 5 bases from V and 5 bases from J, leaving 21 bases between. CDR3 coding DNA: TGCGCCAGCAGCGCGGGACGAGGGGTCGAGTGGGAGACCCAGTACTTC. Translating gives CASSAGRGVEWETQYF.

V is TRBV10-3 and J is TRBJ1-1, with D hard to call. CDR1 is ENHRY and CDR2 is SYGVKD in the germline V gene. The CDR3 contains 15 residues. Trimming took off 5 bases at V and 4 bases at J, with 17 bases between the two ends. The CDR3 protein is CAISPGTRAGTEAFF. The DNA for the CDR3 is TGTGCCATCAGTCCTGGTACGAGGGCTGGCACTGAAGCTTTCTTT.

J is TRBJ2-1 and V is TRBV29-1; TRBD2 agrees at 7 bases. CDR3 length equals 15 residues. The V gene's germline CDR1 is SQVTM and CDR2 ANQGSEA. The J segment lost 3 bases and the V segment lost 6 bases, leaving 11 bases of the junction unmatched. CDR3 bases: TGCAGCGTGAACCAGATAGCGGGTCTCTACAATGAGCAGTTCTTC. Translating it yields CSVNQIAGLYNEQFF.